This paragraph reports one TCR beta chain. This clonotype occurred a few times. Its antigen has not been determined. No quality values exist for individual bases; no much larger clone is one base distant. This sample is part of a study of T cell repertoires in cytomegalovirus infection (dated by TCRdb to about 2019). Broadly, across the study: The peptide stimulations were aimed at well-studied HLA-B-restricted epitopes as well as recently identified HLA-C-restricted CMV epitopes, whose presentation resists viral immunomodulation. Because public TCR beta signatures pointed to carriage of CMV infection together with the matching HLA type, the HLA type of each donor mattered for the analysis. The full study reports these points: Cumulative frequency of public TCR beta family members discriminated carriers of CMV infection plus the relevant HLA type in this cohort and an independent roughly 330-donor cohort. The ex vivo response was dominated by HLA-C-restricted CMV-specific TCR beta clonotypes, and the single most frequent clonotype in two of eight donors was supplied by these HLA-C-restricted clonotypes.

The sample's treatment or condition, from its label and the paper: in vitro stimulation with specific CMV peptide epitopes to enrich CMV-specific T cells. The CDR3 measures 16 amino acids from cysteine to phenylalanine. The kept DNA is CDR3 alone, 48 bases in frame from the first base. A distance of 12 bases separates the germline ends of V and J, which lose 4 bases and 2 bases respectively. In the germline V gene, CDR1 corresponds to LGHNA and CDR2 to YSLEER. Sequencing took place on an Illumina HiSeq 1500. Starting from the raw public reads, TCRdb applied fastp trimming at Q25, assembled clones with MiXCR and retained in-frame beta chains. All rows with the same CDR3 protein become a single entry with the most common DNA and genes. The sample yields 40,000 to 60,000 distinct CDR3 sequences; roughly 22% were counted once. The top ten clonotypes cover 80% to 90% of the sample.

The TCR was taken from a human donor in good health (CMV status not recorded). Some clones in this sample may be carry-over from other donors' samples. Recombination connected TRBV4-3 to TRBJ2-6; 6 matching bases give a weak D call of TRBD1. The source was CD8+ T cells from cultured PBMCs, collected from culture after CMV antigen stimulation. The CDR3: CASSPLTGTGANVLTF. The nucleotide sequence reads as follows: TGCGCCAGCAGCCCATTAACAGGGACTGGGGCCAACGTCCTGACTTTC.